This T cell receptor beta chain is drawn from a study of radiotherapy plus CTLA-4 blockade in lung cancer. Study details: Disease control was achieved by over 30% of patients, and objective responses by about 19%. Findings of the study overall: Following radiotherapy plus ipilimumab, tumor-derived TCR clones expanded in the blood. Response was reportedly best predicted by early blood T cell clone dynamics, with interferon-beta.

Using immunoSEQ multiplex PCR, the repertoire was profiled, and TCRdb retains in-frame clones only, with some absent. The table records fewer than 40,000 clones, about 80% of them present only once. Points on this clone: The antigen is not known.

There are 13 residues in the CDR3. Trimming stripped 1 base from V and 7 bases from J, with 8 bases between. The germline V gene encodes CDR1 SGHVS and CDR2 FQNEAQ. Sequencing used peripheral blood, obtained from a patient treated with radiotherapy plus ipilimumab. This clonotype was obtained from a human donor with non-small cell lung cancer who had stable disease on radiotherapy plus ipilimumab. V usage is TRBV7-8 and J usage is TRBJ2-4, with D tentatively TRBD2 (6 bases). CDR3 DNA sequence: TGTGCCAGCAGCTTAGGGACTAATAACATTCAGTACTTC. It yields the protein CASSLGTNNIQYF.